These 10 T cell receptor beta chains were all obtained from the same sample, sequenced in a study of blood T cells in healthy people across ages. A second PCR, run for roughly 7 to 12 cycles, used a sample-barcoded 5' primer plus a J-beta primer mix. From the 5' RACE reads, TCRdb called clonotypes with MiXCR, one entry per CDR3 protein. The sample holds some 1.4 million distinct CDR3 sequences; 42% are singletons and the top ten take 7.9%. The specimen sequenced was blood. The receptors originated from a woman under 30 in good health.

The V call is TRBV5-1, the J call TRBJ2-1, with a tentative D call TRBD2 (7 bases). The CDR3 has 15 residues. V lost 5 bases, J lost 0 bases, and 12 bases lay in between. Germline V gene lookup returns CDR1 SGHRS and CDR2 YFSETQ. CDR3 nucleotide sequence: TGCGCCAGCAGATCGGGGGGCGGCTCCTACAATGAGCAGTTCTTC. Its protein product is CASRSGGGSYNEQFF.

This chain links TRBV3-1 with TRBJ2-7; no clear D. CDR3 size: 16 residues. Trimming stripped 3 bases from V and 3 bases from J, with 18 bases between. CDR1 is LGHDT and CDR2 is YNNKEL in the germline V gene (reference sequence). The CDR3 bases are TGTGCCAGCAGCCATATAGCTGTACATAGACACTACGAGCAGTACTTC. This codes for CASSHIAVHRHYEQYF.

The rearrangement joins TRBV5-1 to TRBJ2-7; D unresolved. From germline, CDR1 is SGHRS and CDR2 YFSETQ. This CDR3 has 16 amino acids. The V end was cut by 4 bases, the J end by 0 bases, with 17 bases between. The CDR3 DNA reads as TGCGCCAGCAGCCTCACCGGTCCACCGGACTCCTACGAGCAGTACTTC. This encodes CASSLTGPPDSYEQYF.

The table lists this clonotype with a few counts. V usage is TRBV6-1 and J usage is TRBJ2-7; D gene ambiguous. Trimming removed 6 bases at V and 3 bases at J, with 12 bases between. The CDR3 extends over 13 amino acids. The V gene's germline CDR1 is MNHNS and CDR2 SASEGT. CDR3 in amino acids: CASRETPDYEQYF. The CDR3 DNA sequence: TGTGCCAGCAGAGAGACACCCGACTACGAGCAGTACTTC.

The V gene is TRBV10-3, the J gene TRBJ2-1, with 11 bases lining up with TRBD2. CDR1 ENHRY and CDR2 SYGVKD come from the germline V gene. The CDR3 loop spans 17 amino acids. The V and J ends lost 0 bases and 0 bases, in that order; junction bases with no gene match: 1. The CDR3 region has the DNA TGTGCCATCAGTGAGTCTAGCGGGAGGGTCTCCTACAATGAGCAGTTCTTC. Its protein product is CAISESSGRVSYNEQFF.

The V call is TRBV4-2, the J call TRBJ1-4, with 8 positions matching TRBD1. The CDR3 has 16 residues. Germline V CDR1 and CDR2: LGHNA, YNFKEQ. The V segment lost 1 base and the J segment 8 bases; nucleotides outside the gene matches: 9. CDR3: CASSQGEMDRDEKLFF. The DNA for the CDR3 is TGTGCCAGCAGCCAAGGGGAGATGGACAGGGACGAAAAACTGTTTTTT.

J is TRBJ2-3 and V is TRBV5-1; 10 bases match TRBD2. After removal of 3 bases from V and 4 bases from J, the junction contained 11 bases not matched to a gene. The CDR3 totals 17 residues. Germline V CDR1 and CDR2: SGHRS, YFSETQ. CDR3 coding DNA: TGCGCCAGCAGCTGGGATGGACTAGCGGATTACGCAGATACGCAGTATTTT. It translates to CASSWDGLADYADTQYF. Looking up the rest from reference TRBV5-1 and TRBJ2-3 gives the full variable domain: KAGVTQTPRYLIKTRGQQVTLSCSPISGHRSVSWYQQTPGQGLQFLFEYFSETQRNKGNFPGRFSGRQFSNSRSEMNVSTLELGDSALYLCASSWDGLADYADTQYFGPGTRLTVL.

The CDR3 is CASRRTGTSPLHF. CDR3 nucleotides: TGTGCCAGCCGCCGGACAGGGACTTCACCCCTCCACTTT. This sequence joins TRBV28 and TRBJ1-6, with 8 bases matching TRBD1. Germline V gene sequence: CDR1 MDHEN, CDR2 SYDVKM. Germline trimming cut 8 bases from V and 9 bases from J; bases unmatched to any gene: 6. CDR3 length: 13 residues.

The chain joins TRBV20-1 to TRBJ2-7; D is possibly TRBD1 or TRBD2 (5 bases each). The CDR3 runs to 12 residues. Germline V CDR1 and CDR2: DFQATT, SNEGSKA (reference sequence). The CDR3 DNA sequence: TGCAGGGGGGAAGGGGCAAGGTATGAGCAGTACTTC. This codes for CRGEGARYEQYF.

The DNA for the CDR3 is TGCGCCAGCAGCCTACCCCGCAGGGGAGAGAGCAATCAGCCCCAGCATTTT. Amino acids: CASSLPRRGESNQPQHF. The rearrangement uses TRBV4-1 and TRBJ1-5, with D perhaps matching TRBD1 (6 bases). The CDR3 is 17 residues long. V shed 4 bases and J shed 1 base, with 17 bases lying between them. Looked up from germline, CDR1 is MGHRA and CDR2 is YSYEKL.